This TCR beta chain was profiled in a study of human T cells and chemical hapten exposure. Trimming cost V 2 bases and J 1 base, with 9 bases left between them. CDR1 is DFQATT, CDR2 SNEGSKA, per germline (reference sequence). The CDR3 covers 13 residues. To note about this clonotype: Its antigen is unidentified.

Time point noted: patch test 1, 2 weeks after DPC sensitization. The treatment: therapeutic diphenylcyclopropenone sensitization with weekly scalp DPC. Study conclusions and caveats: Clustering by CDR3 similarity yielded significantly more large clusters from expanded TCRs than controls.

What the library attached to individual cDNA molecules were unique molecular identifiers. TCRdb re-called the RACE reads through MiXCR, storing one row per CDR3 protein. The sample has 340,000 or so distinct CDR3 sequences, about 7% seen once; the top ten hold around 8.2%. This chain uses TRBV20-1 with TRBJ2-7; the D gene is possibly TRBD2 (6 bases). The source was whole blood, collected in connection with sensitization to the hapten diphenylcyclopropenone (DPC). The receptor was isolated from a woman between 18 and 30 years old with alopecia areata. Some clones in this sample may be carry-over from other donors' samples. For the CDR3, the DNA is TGCAGTGCTAGAAGGAGGGGATCCTACGAGCAGTACTTC. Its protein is CSARRRGSYEQYF.